This is a list of T cell receptor beta chains from one sample in a study of beta chain features in type 1 diabetes. This table comes from immunoSEQ multiplex PCR, and its TCRdb copy is limited to in-frame clones, with some not included. The sample yields about 700,000 clones, 13% seen once. The source material was naive CD4+ T cells from blood. The receptors here all came from a man aged 18 to 29 with type 1 diabetes. Both conserved end residues are part of each CDR3. The D gene is left open where the match is weak. Clone size is given for some rows only: seen once, a few or many times, or a class if the clone is expanded.

V	D	size	J	DNA	CDR3
TRBV5-6	-	few	TRBJ2-1	TGTGCCAGCAGCCCCCGGGACCTAACACGGAGTGAGCAGTTCTTC	CASSPRDLTRSEQFF
TRBV5-1	TRBD1	few	TRBJ2-7	TGCGCCAGCAGCTTGGCCCTGGGGACAGGGGTTTACGAGCAGTACTTC	CASSLALGTGVYEQYF
TRBV7-2	-	-	TRBJ1-2	TGTGCCAGCAGCTTAGCCGTGGCAGGCCTAGGGGAAGGCTACACCTTC	CASSLAVAGLGEGYTF
TRBV27	-	few	TRBJ2-2	TGTGCCAGCAGTTGGGGCCAACTAGCGAACACCGGGGAGCTGTTTTTT	CASSWGQLANTGELFF
TRBV10-1	-	few	TRBJ1-6	TGCGCCAGCAGAGGGGACTTCAGGGATTCACCCCTCCACTTT	CASRGDFRDSPLHF
TRBV9	-	-	TRBJ1-5	TGTGCCAGCAGCGTAGCAGATAATCAGCCCCAGCATTTT	CASSVADNQPQHF
TRBV7-9	TRBD1	few	TRBJ1-4	TGTGCCTCCTCGGGACAGGGGGTAGCTAATGAAAAACTGTTTTTT	CASSGQGVANEKLFF
TRBV25-1	TRBD1	few	TRBJ1-2	TGTGCCAGCAGTGAATACGGGACAGGGGTTTATGGCTACACCTTC	CASSEYGTGVYGYTF
TRBV2	-	-	TRBJ2-7	TGTGCCAGCAGTGATGAGGGTGGGGCAGTCGGAGAGCAGTACTTC	CASSDEGGAVGEQYF
TRBV14	-	-	TRBJ1-2	TGTGCCAGCAGCCACTCCAGCGGAATCTATGGCTACACCTTC	CASSHSSGIYGYTF
TRBV9	TRBD1	-	TRBJ1-6	TGTGCCAGCAGCGTTAGGGACAGAGACTCACCCCTCCACTTT	CASSVRDRDSPLHF
TRBV29-1	-	-	TRBJ2-1	TGCAGCGTTGATTTCCTATACGACAATGAGCAGTTCTTC	CSVDFLYDNEQFF
TRBV5-6	-	-	TRBJ2-1	TGTGCCAGCAGCTCTCCAGGGTCTTGGTCCTACAATGAGCAGTTCTTC	CASSSPGSWSYNEQFF
TRBV30	-	-	TRBJ2-7	TGTGCCTGGGGTTTTGGGGGCCCCTTCCGTGGGCAGTACTTC	CAWGFGGPFRGQYF
TRBV30	-	-	TRBJ2-7	TGTGCCTGGGGGGGCGGATCCCACGAGCAGTACTTC	CAWGGGSHEQYF
TRBV13	-	few	TRBJ1-2	TGTGCCAGCAGCTTAAGTGTTCAGTATGGCTACACCTTC	CASSLSVQYGYTF
TRBV9	-	-	TRBJ2-3	TGTGCCAGCAGCGTAGATCAGGGAGCGGATACGCAGTATTTT	CASSVDQGADTQYF
TRBV7-9	-	-	TRBJ1-2	TGTGCCAGCAGATTTATCGACAGTTACTATGGCTACACCTTC	CASRFIDSYYGYTF
TRBV30	-	few	TRBJ2-6	TGTGCCTGGAGAAAGACTGGGGCCAACGTCCTGACTTTC	CAWRKTGANVLTF
TRBV28	TRBD1	-	TRBJ2-1	TGTGCCAGCAGTTTGGGACAGGGGGGGTACAAGGGCAATGAGCAGTTCTTC	CASSLGQGGYKGNEQFF
TRBV7-9	-	-	TRBJ1-1	TGTGCCAGCAGCTCAGGCGCCGCTGAAGCTTTCTTT	CASSSGAAEAFF
TRBV19	TRBD2	-	TRBJ2-5	TGTGCCAGTAGTAGACTAGCGGGGGAACAAGAGACCCAGTACTTC	CASSRLAGEQETQYF
TRBV6-4	-	few	TRBJ1-6	TGTGCCAGCAGTGAGAGCTCCTATAATTCACCCCTCCACTTT	CASSESSYNSPLHF
TRBV19	-	-	TRBJ2-1	TGTGCCAGTAGATATAACGGCCCGAGTGGCAATGAGCAGTTCTTC	CASRYNGPSGNEQFF
TRBV6-1	TRBD1	few	TRBJ1-2	TGTGCCACCCTACCGGGACAGAACTATGGCTACACCTTC	CATLPGQNYGYTF
TRBV4-1	-	-	TRBJ2-1	TGCGCCAGCAGCCAAGTGCGGAATGAGCAGTTCTTC	CASSQVRNEQFF